The T cell receptor beta chain under discussion was sequenced for a study of CD8+ T cells in alopecia areata. This clone was found a few times. No antigen is known for it. Germline CDR1 and CDR2: MGHDK and SYGVNS. Losses at the gene ends were 4 bases for V and 4 bases for J; bases not matched to a gene: 9. CDR3 size: 17 residues. Isolated RNA was reverse transcribed into cDNA used as the sequencing template. Generated by immunoSEQ multiplex PCR, the TCRdb table keeps only in-frame clones and is missing some. The table lists 200,000 or so clones, 58% of them singletons. Broader study findings: Within the top 100, expanded CD8+ clones significantly decreased with tofacitinib, as did scalp clonality. With tofacitinib ongoing, many expanded lesional clones persisted in both scalp and blood. Because one nonresponder was included, the link of baseline CD8+ expansion to response is considered uncertain.

Treatment in this sample: oral pan-JAK inhibitor, 5-10 mg twice daily. Sequenced material: CD4+ T cells sorted from blood, taken at week 24, from a patient treated with tofacitinib. The receptor was derived from a human donor with alopecia areata. The J gene is TRBJ2-3, the V gene TRBV25-1, with TRBD2 identical over 12 bases. CDR3 in amino acids: CASSASARLAGADTQYF. For the CDR3, the DNA is TGTGCCAGCAGTGCCTCGGCCCGACTAGCGGGAGCAGATACGCAGTATTTT.